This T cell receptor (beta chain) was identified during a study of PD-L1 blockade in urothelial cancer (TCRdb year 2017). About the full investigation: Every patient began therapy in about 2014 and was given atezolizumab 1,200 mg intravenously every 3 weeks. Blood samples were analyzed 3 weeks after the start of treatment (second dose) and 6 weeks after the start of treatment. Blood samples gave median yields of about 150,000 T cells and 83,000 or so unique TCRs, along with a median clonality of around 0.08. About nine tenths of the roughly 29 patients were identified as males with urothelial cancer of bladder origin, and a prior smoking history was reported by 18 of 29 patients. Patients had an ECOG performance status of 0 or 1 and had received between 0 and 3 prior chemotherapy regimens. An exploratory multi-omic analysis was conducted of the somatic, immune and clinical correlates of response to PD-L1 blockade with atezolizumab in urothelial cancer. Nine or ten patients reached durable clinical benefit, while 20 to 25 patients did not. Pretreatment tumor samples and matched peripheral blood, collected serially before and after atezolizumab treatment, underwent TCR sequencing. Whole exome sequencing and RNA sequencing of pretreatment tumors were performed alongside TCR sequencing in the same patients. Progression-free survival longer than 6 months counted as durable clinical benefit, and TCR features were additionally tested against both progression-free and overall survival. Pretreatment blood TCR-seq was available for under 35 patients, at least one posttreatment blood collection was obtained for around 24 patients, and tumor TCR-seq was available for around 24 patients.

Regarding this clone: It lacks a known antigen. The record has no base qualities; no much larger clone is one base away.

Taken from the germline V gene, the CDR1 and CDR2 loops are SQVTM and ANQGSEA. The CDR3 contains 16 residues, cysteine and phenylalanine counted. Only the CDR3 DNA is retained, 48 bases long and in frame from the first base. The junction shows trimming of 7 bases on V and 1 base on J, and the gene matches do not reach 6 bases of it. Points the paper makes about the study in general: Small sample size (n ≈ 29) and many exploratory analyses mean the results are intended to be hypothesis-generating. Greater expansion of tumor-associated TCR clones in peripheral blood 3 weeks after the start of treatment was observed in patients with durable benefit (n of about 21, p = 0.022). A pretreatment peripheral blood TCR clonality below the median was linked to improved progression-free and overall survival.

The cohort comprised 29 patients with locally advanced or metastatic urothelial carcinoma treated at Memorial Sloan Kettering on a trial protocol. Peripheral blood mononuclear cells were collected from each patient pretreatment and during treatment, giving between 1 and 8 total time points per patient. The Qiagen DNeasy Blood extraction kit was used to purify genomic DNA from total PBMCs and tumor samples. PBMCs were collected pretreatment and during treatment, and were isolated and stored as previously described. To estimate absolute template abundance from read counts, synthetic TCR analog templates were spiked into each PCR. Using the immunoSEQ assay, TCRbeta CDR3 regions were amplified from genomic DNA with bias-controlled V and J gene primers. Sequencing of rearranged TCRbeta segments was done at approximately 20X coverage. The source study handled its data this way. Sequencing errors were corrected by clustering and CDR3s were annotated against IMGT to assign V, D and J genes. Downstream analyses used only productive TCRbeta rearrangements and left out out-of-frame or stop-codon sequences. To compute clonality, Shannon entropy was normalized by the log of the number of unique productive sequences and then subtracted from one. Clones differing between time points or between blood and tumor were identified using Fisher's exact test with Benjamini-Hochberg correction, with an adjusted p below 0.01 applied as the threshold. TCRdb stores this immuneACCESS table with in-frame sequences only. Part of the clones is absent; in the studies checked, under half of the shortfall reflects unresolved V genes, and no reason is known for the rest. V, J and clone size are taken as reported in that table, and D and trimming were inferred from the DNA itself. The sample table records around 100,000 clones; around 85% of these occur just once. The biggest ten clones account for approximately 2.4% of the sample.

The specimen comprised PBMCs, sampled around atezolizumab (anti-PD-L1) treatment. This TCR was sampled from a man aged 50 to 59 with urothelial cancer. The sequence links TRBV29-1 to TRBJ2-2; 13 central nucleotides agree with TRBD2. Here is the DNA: TGCAGCGCAAAGACTAGCGGGAGGTGGAACACCGGGGAGCTGTTTTTT. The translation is CSAKTSGRWNTGELFF.